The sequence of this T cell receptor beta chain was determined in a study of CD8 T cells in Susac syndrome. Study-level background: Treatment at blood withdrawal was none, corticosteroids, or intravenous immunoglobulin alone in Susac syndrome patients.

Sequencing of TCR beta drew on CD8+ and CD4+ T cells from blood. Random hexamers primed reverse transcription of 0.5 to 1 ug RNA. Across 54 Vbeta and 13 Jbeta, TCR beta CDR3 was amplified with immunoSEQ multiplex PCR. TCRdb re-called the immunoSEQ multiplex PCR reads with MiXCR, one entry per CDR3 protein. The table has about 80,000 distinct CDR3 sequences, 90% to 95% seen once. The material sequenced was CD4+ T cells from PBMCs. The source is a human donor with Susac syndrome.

The chain's CDR3 is CASRPPLTGLHGYTF. In DNA form, the CDR3 reads TGTGCCAGCAGGCCCCCTCTCACAGGGTTGCATGGCTACACCTTC. This chain uses TRBV28 with TRBJ1-2; D is perhaps TRBD1 (6 bases). Trimming removed 6 bases from V and 6 bases from J, with 20 bases in between. CDR1 and CDR2 (germline): MDHEN, SYDVKM. The CDR3 covers 15 residues.